A selection of T cell receptor beta chains follows, all from one sample in a study of shared clonotypes between healthy human individuals. Sequenced by immunoSEQ multiplex PCR; TCRdb stores in-frame clones only, minus some. The data show roughly 530,000 clones, about 96% seen once. The sequenced sample consisted of naive CD4+ T cells sorted from blood. These receptors originate from a woman aged 30 to 39 in good health. CDR3s include the opening cysteine and the closing phenylalanine or tryptophan. Fields, in order: clone size, J gene, D gene, V gene, CDR3 DNA, CDR3 protein. A D gene is named only where the DNA matches it firmly. Only some rows state a clone size, as once, few, many or a class for expanded clones.

clone_size: .
j_call: TRBJ1-3
d_call: TRBD1
v_call: TRBV18
cdr3_nt: TGTGCCAGCTCACCGCCCGGGACAGGGAGTGGAAACACCATATATTTT
cdr3_aa: CASSPPGTGSGNTIYF

clone_size: .
j_call: TRBJ2-1
d_call: TRBD1
v_call: TRBV5-1
cdr3_nt: TGCGCCAGCAGCTTGTCAGACAGGGGGACCAATGAGCAGTTCTTC
cdr3_aa: CASSLSDRGTNEQFF

clone_size: .
j_call: TRBJ1-5
d_call: TRBD1
v_call: TRBV28
cdr3_nt: TGTGCCAGCCAGGGACAGGGGGCCTCCTATAGCAATCAGCCCCAGCATTTT
cdr3_aa: CASQGQGASYSNQPQHF

clone_size: .
j_call: TRBJ1-2
d_call: .
v_call: TRBV29-1
cdr3_nt: TGCAGCGTTGAAGGGGCAGCTAATCGGTATGGCTACACCTTC
cdr3_aa: CSVEGAANRYGYTF

clone_size: .
j_call: TRBJ2-3
d_call: .
v_call: TRBV7-3
cdr3_nt: TGTGCCAGCAGCTTAAGAGGGCTGGCCATGGGGGCAGATACGCAGTATTTT
cdr3_aa: CASSLRGLAMGADTQYF

clone_size: once
j_call: TRBJ2-7
d_call: TRBD1
v_call: TRBV6-6
cdr3_nt: TGTGCCAGCAGCCCGCAAACGGGACAGGGAGATCCGTACTTC
cdr3_aa: CASSPQTGQGDPYF

clone_size: .
j_call: TRBJ2-7
d_call: TRBD2
v_call: TRBV4-1
cdr3_nt: TGCGCCAGCAGCCAAGAATTTAGGAGCGGGAGGCCCCAAGGTGGGTACGAGCAGTACTTC
cdr3_aa: CASSQEFRSGRPQGGYEQYF

clone_size: .
j_call: TRBJ2-7
d_call: TRBD2
v_call: TRBV6-1
cdr3_nt: TGTGCCAGTCAGCGGGAGAACCTCAACGAGCAGTACTTC
cdr3_aa: CASQRENLNEQYF

clone_size: .
j_call: TRBJ2-7
d_call: .
v_call: TRBV2
cdr3_nt: TGTGCCAGCAGCGAAACCTACGAGCAGTACTTC
cdr3_aa: CASSETYEQYF

clone_size: .
j_call: TRBJ2-7
d_call: TRBD2
v_call: TRBV28
cdr3_nt: TGTGCCAGCCGGGAGGGCCAAACCTACGAGCAGTACTTC
cdr3_aa: CASREGQTYEQYF

clone_size: .
j_call: TRBJ2-6
d_call: .
v_call: TRBV6-6
cdr3_nt: TGTGCCAGCAGTTTCGAACTGGGGGCCAACGTCCTGACTTTC
cdr3_aa: CASSFELGANVLTF

clone_size: .
j_call: TRBJ1-5
d_call: .
v_call: TRBV6-1
cdr3_nt: TGTGCCAGCAGTGAACTCCGCAGTAGCAATCAGCCCCAGCATTTT
cdr3_aa: CASSELRSSNQPQHF

clone_size: .
j_call: TRBJ2-2
d_call: TRBD1
v_call: TRBV2
cdr3_nt: TGTGCCAGCCAGGCGATAGGGGGCGGCGGGGAGCTGTTTTTT
cdr3_aa: CASQAIGGGGELFF

clone_size: .
j_call: TRBJ2-3
d_call: TRBD2
v_call: TRBV19
cdr3_nt: TGTGCCAGTAGTATAGAGCCTAGCGGGATAAGCACAGATACGCAGTATTTT
cdr3_aa: CASSIEPSGISTDTQYF

clone_size: .
j_call: TRBJ2-2
d_call: .
v_call: TRBV18
cdr3_nt: TGTGCCACCTTACACCAGGGGATCCCGAACACCGGGGAGCTGTTTTTT
cdr3_aa: CATLHQGIPNTGELFF

clone_size: .
j_call: TRBJ2-7
d_call: TRBD1
v_call: TRBV19
cdr3_nt: TGTGCCAGTAGTCAACCCGGGACAGGGGGCAGGTACGAGCAGTACTTC
cdr3_aa: CASSQPGTGGRYEQYF

clone_size: .
j_call: TRBJ2-1
d_call: .
v_call: TRBV4-2
cdr3_nt: TGTGCCAGCAGCCAAGTTGTCATCACGCCTAATGAGCAGTTCTTC
cdr3_aa: CASSQVVITPNEQFF

clone_size: .
j_call: TRBJ2-7
d_call: .
v_call: TRBV11-3
cdr3_nt: TGTGCCAGCAGCTTTGCGGAAGCCTACGAGCAGTACTTC
cdr3_aa: CASSFAEAYEQYF

clone_size: .
j_call: TRBJ2-7
d_call: .
v_call: TRBV27
cdr3_nt: TGTGCCAGTGGTCGCAGCGGCCCCTACGAGCAGTACTTC
cdr3_aa: CASGRSGPYEQYF